Described below is a single T cell receptor (beta chain) sequence and its context. No antigen is known for it. No much larger clonotype is one base removed from it; base qualities were not supplied. The trial excluded patients who had a history of autoimmune disease or were on systemic immunosuppression. Peripheral blood for TCR sequencing was collected from all dose cohorts at baseline, on cycle 4 day 1, and on cycle 7 day 1. Samples came from an open-label, multicenter, first-in-human phase I dose-escalation trial of ivuxolimab. The trial enrolled adults with locally advanced or metastatic head and neck squamous cell, hepatocellular, melanoma or renal cell carcinoma. CD4+ and CD8+ T cells were sorted separately from peripheral blood before TCR sequencing. The data derive from a study of OX40 agonist ivuxolimab in advanced cancers. Looking at the study overall: Ivuxolimab was an agonistic, fully human IgG2 monoclonal antibody directed against OX40 (CD134), a costimulatory receptor. In the dose-escalation cohort, around four fifths of patients were male, and the mean age was roughly 56 years with a range of roughly 20 to 80. The paper describes the monotherapy dose-escalation part (N ≈ 50 patients) of the phase I trial of ivuxolimab. Patients were allowed to have had prior anti-PD-1, anti-PD-L1 or anti-CTLA-4 therapy, and 40% of the dose-escalation patients had been treated with checkpoint inhibitors. Intravenous ivuxolimab was administered to patients every 2 weeks at six dose levels: 0.01, 0.1, 0.3, 1.5, 3 and 10 mg/kg. Partial responses occurred in three dose-escalation patients: two with cutaneous melanoma and one with hepatocellular carcinoma. The point of sequencing TCRbeta in the periphery was to test whether ivuxolimab changed TCR sequence diversity and drove clonal T-cell expansion. Among the 52 dose-escalation patients, about 19 had hepatocellular carcinoma, approximately 15 melanoma, 9 renal cell carcinoma and 9 head and neck cancer. Study-wide findings and limitations: After ivuxolimab, expanded clones were on average more numerous among CD8+ T cells than among CD4+ T cells. At doses of 0.1 to 3.0 mg/kg, clonal expansion of both CD4+ and CD8+ blood T cells was observed from baseline to week 6. The antigen specificity of the clonally expanded peripheral T cells was not determined. Low levels of normalized T-cell clonal expansion were also seen in some patients who did not respond. In partial responders in the 0.1-3.0 mg/kg groups, normalized peripheral clonal expansion was found to be among the lowest, especially among CD8+ T cells.

For sequencing of the TCRbeta CDR3 region, genomic DNA was extracted from the sorted cells. The immunoSEQ Assay was used to sequence the TCRbeta CDR3 regions. As stored in TCRdb, this immuneACCESS dataset retains in-frame rearrangements with V and J assigned. A fraction of the clones does not appear; measured against another copy, unresolved V genes explain less than half of the discrepancy, and the remainder lacks a known reason. This sample comprises around 100,000 clones, 86% of them detected only once. The ten largest clones represent 5.5% of the sample. The sequence came from an adult with an advanced solid tumor such as melanoma, head and neck, liver or kidney cancer. The sample consisted of CD4+ or CD8+ T cells sorted from blood, taken in a trial of the OX40 agonist ivuxolimab.

This receptor carries the CDR3 CAISRQENTEAFF. The nucleotide sequence reads TGTGCCATCAGTAGACAGGAGAACACTGAAGCTTTCTTT. The sequence links TRBV10-3 to TRBJ1-1, and TRBD1 may be the D gene, going by 6 matching bases. The CDR3 contains 13 residues, cysteine and phenylalanine counted. Solely the CDR3 DNA is kept, with 39 bases framed from the first base. According to the germline V gene, CDR1 reads ENHRY and CDR2 reads SYGVKD. V loses 5 bases of germline sequence and J loses 1 base, and the interval between the two ends is 8 bases.